A single sample gave rise to the 20 T cell receptor beta chains below, sequenced in a study of cytomegalovirus exposure and HLA in healthy donors. The PCR employed 60 Vbeta primers together with 13 Jbeta primers. Clones were sequenced by immunoSEQ multiplex PCR, and TCRdb holds only the in-frame ones, with some missing. The table has some 150,000 clones, around nine tenths seen once; the top ten hold about 5%. Source material: PBMCs. These receptors all stem from a woman in her twenties or thirties in good health and CMV-seronegative.

The V and J genes are TRBV19 and TRBJ1-1; no definite D call. The CDR3 contains 14 residues. CDR1 and CDR2 (germline): LNHDA, SQIVND (reference sequence). Trimming took 3 bases from V and 1 from J, leaving 9 bases between them. This chain's CDR3 is CASSIRRGNTEAFF. As DNA, the CDR3 is TGTGCCAGTAGTATTCGACGGGGGAACACTGAAGCTTTCTTT.

Worth noting for this clone: One end of the junction varies from germline; a read error may be responsible. The rearrangement links TRBV7-9 to TRBJ2-2, with TRBD2 as a possible D gene (5 bases). CDR3 length: 16 residues. Per the germline V gene, CDR1 is SEHNR and CDR2 is FQNEAQ (reference sequence). The CDR3 spells CSSSRSLGGSIGELFF. CDR3 coding DNA: TGTTCCAGCAGCCGATCTCTGGGCGGGTCTATCGGGGAGCTGTTTTTT.

This clone was seen a handful of times. The J gene is TRBJ1-2, the V gene TRBV4-3; 7 nucleotides agree with TRBD1. Germline lookup yields CDR1 LGHNA and CDR2 YSLEER. The J segment lost 6 bases and the V segment lost 0 bases, leaving 10 bases of the junction unmatched. The CDR3 totals 16 residues. CDR3 nucleotide sequence: TGCGCCAGCAGCCAAGATCTGACAGGGCCGTGGGATGGCTACACCTTC. Translation: CASSQDLTGPWDGYTF.

CDR3 DNA: TGCGCCAGCAGCCAAGATAACGCTCCGGGGGAGCAGTACTTC. As protein: CASSQDNAPGEQYF. This chain joins TRBV4-1 and TRBJ2-7; possibly TRBD2 for D (5 bases). V dropped 0 bases and J dropped 7 bases, with 13 bases sitting between them. The CDR3 is made up of 14 amino acids. In germline, CDR1 is MGHRA, CDR2 YSYEKL.

The V call is TRBV5-4, the J call TRBJ2-1, with 8 bases fitting TRBD1. CDR3 length equals 13 residues. The germline V gene encodes CDR1 SGHNT and CDR2 YYREEE (reference sequence). Trimming took 6 bases from V and 10 from J; bases not matched to a gene: 9. CDR3 region: CASNGQGLGEQFF. The CDR3 DNA is TGTGCCAGCAACGGACAGGGTCTCGGGGAGCAGTTCTTC. The whole variable domain, remainder taken from reference TRBV5-4 and TRBJ2-1, is ETGVTQSPTHLIKTRGQQVTLRCSSQSGHNTVSWYQQALGQGPQFIFQYYREEENGRGNFPPRFSGLQFPNYSSELNVNALELDDSALYLCASNGQGLGEQFFGPGTRLTVL.

The rearrangement links TRBV6-1 to TRBJ1-1; no firm D call. Germline-derived CDR1 and CDR2 are MNHNS and SASEGT. CDR3 length equals 13 residues. The ends were cut back, 2 bases at V and 1 base at J, with 5 bases in the middle. Here the CDR3 DNA reads TGTGCCAGCAGTGAAATAGCGAACACTGAAGCTTTCTTT. It specifies CASSEIANTEAFF.

Remarks on this clone: Other DNA sequences within the sample encode an identical CDR3. The rearrangement uses TRBV7-2 and TRBJ1-1; TRBD1 matches 8 bases. This CDR3 is 13 amino acids long. Per the germline V gene, CDR1 is SGHTA and CDR2 is FQGNSA. V lost 5 bases, J lost 5 bases, and 4 bases stayed unmatched. The CDR3, as DNA: TGTGCCAGCAGCACACAGGGGGGTACTGAAGCTTTCTTT. Protein sequence: CASSTQGGTEAFF.

This chain uses TRBV13 with TRBJ2-7; 12 bases are a match to TRBD2. This CDR3 contains 18 residues. Germline V CDR1 and CDR2: PRHDT, FYEKMQ (reference sequence). With 4 bases clipped from V and 3 bases from J, the junction kept 13 bases outside the gene matches. Here the CDR3 reads CASSSMGSSGGAIYEQYF. The CDR3 coding sequence is TGTGCCAGCAGCTCCATGGGGTCTAGCGGGGGGGCTATCTACGAGCAGTACTTC.

The chain couples TRBV4-3 to TRBJ2-3; D is perhaps TRBD1 (5 bases). From germline, CDR1 is LGHNA and CDR2 YSLEER. Trimming took off 4 bases at V and 2 bases at J, with 10 bases between the two ends. The CDR3 covers 14 residues. The CDR3 coding sequence is TGCGCCAGCAGCCGGACATTAATCACAGATACGCAGTATTTT. It yields the protein CASSRTLITDTQYF.

The CDR3 reads CASSPSGVSTDTQYF. The CDR3 nucleotides read TGTGCCAGCAGCCCTAGCGGGGTTAGCACAGATACGCAGTATTTT. The rearrangement links TRBV9 to TRBJ2-3, with TRBD2 identical over 9 bases. V shed 4 bases and J 0 bases; nucleotides not matched to a gene: 3. CDR1 is SGDLS, CDR2 YYNGEE, per germline. The CDR3 covers 15 residues.

The chain uses TRBV28 and TRBJ1-5; 9 bases are a match to TRBD1. Germline values: CDR1 MDHEN, CDR2 SYDVKM. V lost 6 bases to trimming and J lost 0 bases; unmatched junction nucleotides: 12. CDR3 length: 18 residues. CDR3 in amino acids: CASRLDRGARLSNQPQHF. DNA of the CDR3: TGTGCCAGCAGACTGGACAGGGGCGCAAGACTTAGCAATCAGCCCCAGCATTTT.

The J gene is TRBJ1-2, the V gene TRBV4-1; TRBD1 matches at 7 bases. V shed 5 bases and J 11 bases; nucleotides not matched to a gene: 14. There are 14 residues in the CDR3. Germline CDR1 and CDR2: MGHRA and YSYEKL. The CDR3 region is CASSFDRDDYRYTF. As DNA, the CDR3 is TGCGCCAGCAGCTTTGACAGGGACGACTATAGATACACCTTC.

The V call is TRBV5-8, the J call TRBJ2-7; D is unresolved. CDR1 is SGHTS, CDR2 YDEGEE, per germline. The CDR3 is made up of 13 amino acids. V was pared by 0 bases and J by 3 bases, with 7 bases between. The CDR3 DNA reads TGTGCCAGCAGCTTGGTAACTAACTACGAGCAGTACTTC. This gives the protein CASSLVTNYEQYF.

This clone was detected once. The rearrangement links TRBV28 to TRBJ1-5; D may be TRBD1 (6 bases). The CDR3 consists of 12 residues. V dropped 9 bases and J dropped 3 bases, with 9 bases sitting between them. CDR1 and CDR2 from the germline V gene are MDHEN and SYDVKM. CDR3 DNA sequence: TGTGCCAGTCGACAGGTCAATCAGCCCCAGCATTTT. This encodes CASRQVNQPQHF. The full variable domain, completed using reference TRBV28 and TRBJ1-5, is DVKVTQSSRYLVKRTGEKVFLECVQDMDHENMFWYRQDPGLGLRLIYFSYDVKMKEKGDIPEGYSVSREKKERFSLILESASTNQTSMYLCASRQVNQPQHFGDGTRLSIL.

Written as DNA, the CDR3 is TGTGCCAGCAGCTTAGTTCAGGATCAGCCCCAGCATTTT. Its protein is CASSLVQDQPQHF. The genes are TRBV7-2 and TRBJ1-5, with D unclear. V dropped 1 base and J dropped 5 bases, with 6 bases sitting between them. CDR1 is SGHTA and CDR2 is FQGNSA in the germline V gene. The CDR3 consists of 13 residues.

This chain joins TRBV18 and TRBJ2-5; the match to TRBD1 covers 11 bases. V gave up 2 bases and J gave up 5 bases; unmatched junction bases: 7. Looked up from germline, CDR1 is KGHSH and CDR2 is LQKENI. The CDR3 contains 16 residues. The CDR3 DNA is TGTGCCAGCTCACCATATTCAGGACAGGGGGCGGAGACCCAGTACTTC. Translated: CASSPYSGQGAETQYF.

In the case of this clone: One junction end does not reproduce the germline sequence, and a read error may be involved. The V gene is TRBV7-9, the J gene TRBJ2-7; 9 bases map to TRBD2. From germline, CDR1 is SEHNR and CDR2 FQNEAQ (reference sequence). This CDR3 region has 14 residues. The CDR3 coding sequence is TGTTCCAGCAGCTTAGTGGCGGGAGGGTACGAGCAGTACTTC. It encodes CSSSLVAGGYEQYF.

The V gene is TRBV18, the J gene TRBJ2-7; TRBD1 aligns across 11 bases. This CDR3 comprises 14 residues. The V gene end was trimmed by 3 bases and the J gene end by 2 bases; junction bases not matched to a gene: 0. From germline, CDR1 is KGHSH and CDR2 LQKENI. In nucleotides, the CDR3 is TGTGCCAGCTCACCGGGACAGGGGGCCTACGAGCAGTACTTC. Translating gives CASSPGQGAYEQYF. The full variable domain, completed using reference TRBV18 and TRBJ2-7, is NAGVMQNPRHLVRRRGQEARLRCSPMKGHSHVYWYRQLPEEGLKFMVYLQKENIIDESGMPKERFSAEFPKEGPSILRIQQVVRGDSAAYFCASSPGQGAYEQYFGPGTRLTVT.

The chain joins TRBV15 to TRBJ1-5; tentatively, D is TRBD1 (5 bases). Per the germline V gene, CDR1 is LNHNV and CDR2 is YYDKDF (reference sequence). Trimming took off 6 bases at V and 1 base at J, with 13 bases between the two ends. CDR3 size: 15 residues. CDR3 loop: CATSSGRLSNQPQHF. The CDR3 region has the DNA TGTGCCACCAGTTCAGGGAGGCTAAGCAATCAGCCCCAGCATTTT.

This clone was recorded a few times. V and J are TRBV10-3 and TRBJ1-5; TRBD1 agrees at 8 bases. The ends lost 6 bases at V and 3 bases at J; junction bases unmatched: 1. CDR3 size: 13 residues. The germline CDR1 and CDR2 sequences are ENHRY and SYGVKD. CDR3 DNA: TGTGCCATCAGGGGACAGGCCAATCAGCCCCAGCATTTT. This encodes CAIRGQANQPQHF.